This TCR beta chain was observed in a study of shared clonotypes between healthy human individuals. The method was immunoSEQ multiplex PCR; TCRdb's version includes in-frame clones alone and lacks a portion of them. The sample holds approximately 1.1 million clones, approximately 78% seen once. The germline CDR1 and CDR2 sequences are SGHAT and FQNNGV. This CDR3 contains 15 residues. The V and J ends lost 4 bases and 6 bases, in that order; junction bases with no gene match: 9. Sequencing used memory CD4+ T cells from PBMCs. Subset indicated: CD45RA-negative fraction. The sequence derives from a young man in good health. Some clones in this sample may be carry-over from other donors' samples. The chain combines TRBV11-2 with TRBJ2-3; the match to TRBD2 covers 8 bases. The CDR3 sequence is CASSSSGTSRDTQYF. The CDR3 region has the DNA TGTGCCAGCAGCTCATCCGGGACTAGTAGGGATACGCAGTATTTT.